The 10 T cell receptor beta chains below were found in one sample sequenced in a study of T-cell memory formation after mild COVID-19. MiXCR, applied by TCRdb to the 5' RACE reads, yields one record per CDR3 protein. The table shows 300,000 or so distinct CDR3 sequences, with about a sixth occurring only once. The material sequenced was PBMCs or a T cell subset sorted from them (not recorded which). The receptors were sampled from a man aged 18 to 29 who had mild COVID-19 (a few samples of this study predate the infection). Cell type and time point are not known.

This clonotype was seen many times. J is TRBJ1-4 and V is TRBV5-1, with D tentatively TRBD1 (5 bases). Trimming stripped 4 bases from V and 0 bases from J, with 10 bases between. The germline V gene encodes CDR1 SGHRS and CDR2 YFSETQ. This CDR3 is 15 amino acids long. As DNA, the CDR3 is TGCGCCAGCAGCACGCAGGGTGCAACTAATGAAAAACTGTTTTTT. It yields the protein CASSTQGATNEKLFF.

This clonotype was found a few times. This sequence joins TRBV2 and TRBJ1-3, with D uncertain. CDR3 size: 13 residues. The germline CDR1 and CDR2 sequences are SNHLY and FYNNEI. Deletions cut 2 bases from V and 0 bases from J, with 2 bases between. CDR3: CASSENSGNTIYF. The CDR3 region has the DNA TGTGCCAGCAGTGAAAACTCTGGAAACACCATATATTTT.

Only a few counts were recorded for this clonotype. The CDR3: CASSLDWGGEQFF. The DNA of the CDR3 is TGTGCCAGCAGCTTGGACTGGGGGGGAGAGCAGTTCTTC. This chain joins TRBV12-3 or TRBV12-4 and TRBJ2-1, with 7 positions matching TRBD2. This CDR3 has 13 residues. Unmatched junction bases numbered 9, after V lost 6 bases and J lost 10 bases.

In the case of this clonotype: One end of the junction fails to match germline, which may point to a read error. The chain recombines TRBV24-1 with TRBJ2-1, with D uncertain. Germline CDR1 KGHDR, CDR2 SFDVKD. This CDR3 has 15 residues. This CDR3 is CATSDSTYSYNEQLF. In nucleotides, the CDR3 is TGTGCCACCAGTGATTCCACATACTCCTACAATGAGCAGTTATTC.

This clonotype was seen more than once but under ten times. The V gene is TRBV2, the J gene TRBJ2-7; D uncertain. CDR1 is SNHLY, CDR2 FYNNEI, per germline. The CDR3 extends over 14 amino acids. With 2 bases removed from V and 3 bases from J, the gap between germline ends came to 11 bases. The CDR3 here is CASSEFVGFYEQYV. Written as DNA, the CDR3 is TGTGCCAGCAGTGAATTCGTAGGGTTCTACGAGCAGTACGTC.

The rearrangement uses TRBV7-9 and TRBJ2-5; 7 bases map to TRBD2. This CDR3 has 13 residues. J lost 4 bases, V lost 5 bases, and 4 bases had no gene match. Germline V gives CDR1 SEHNR, CDR2 FQNEAQ (reference sequence). The CDR3 is CASSKPGGETQYF. The CDR3 DNA reads TGTGCCAGCAGCAAACCGGGAGGAGAGACCCAGTACTTC. The whole variable domain, remainder taken from reference TRBV7-9 and TRBJ2-5, is DTGVSQNPRHKITKRGQNVTFRCDPISEHNRLYWYRQTLGQGPEFLTYFQNEAQLEKSRLLSDRFSAERPKGSFSTLEIQRTEQGDSAMYLCASSKPGGETQYFGPGTRLLVL.

This clonotype has a handful of counts. The chain uses TRBV7-8 and TRBJ2-7, with D perhaps TRBD1 (6 bases). The CDR3 loop spans 13 amino acids. Germline V gives CDR1 SGHVS, CDR2 FQNEAQ. V was trimmed by 5 bases and J by 3 bases, leaving 11 bases between them. The CDR3 DNA is TGTGCCAGCAGCCCGGGACACCTCTACGAGCAGTACTTC. Amino acids: CASSPGHLYEQYF.

This clonotype showed up just a few times. CDR3 residues: CSARDRVNSPLHF. CDR3 DNA: TGCAGTGCTAGAGATAGAGTGAATTCACCCCTCCACTTT. V usage is TRBV20-1 and J usage is TRBJ1-6, with D hard to call. CDR1 and CDR2 (germline): DFQATT, SNEGSKA (reference sequence). The CDR3 loop spans 13 amino acids. The V end lost 0 bases, the J end lost 7 bases, and 7 bases lay between the germline ends.

The J gene is TRBJ1-1, the V gene TRBV9; D not certain. The V end was cut by 3 bases, the J end by 4 bases, with 10 bases between. Germline loops: CDR1 SGDLS, CDR2 YYNGEE. This CDR3 is built from 13 residues. The CDR3 is CASSAGGSTEAFF. CDR3 bases: TGTGCCAGCAGCGCTGGAGGGAGCACTGAAGCTTTCTTT.

V is TRBV6-5 and J is TRBJ2-5, with D possibly matching TRBD2 (7 bases). Trimming took 6 bases from V and 5 from J, leaving 13 bases between them. CDR3 length: 13 amino acids. The V gene's germline CDR1 is MNHEY and CDR2 SVGAGI. For the CDR3, the DNA is TGTGCCAGCAGGGGGGGGGCCGTTGAGACCCAGTACTTC. This translates into CASRGGAVETQYF.